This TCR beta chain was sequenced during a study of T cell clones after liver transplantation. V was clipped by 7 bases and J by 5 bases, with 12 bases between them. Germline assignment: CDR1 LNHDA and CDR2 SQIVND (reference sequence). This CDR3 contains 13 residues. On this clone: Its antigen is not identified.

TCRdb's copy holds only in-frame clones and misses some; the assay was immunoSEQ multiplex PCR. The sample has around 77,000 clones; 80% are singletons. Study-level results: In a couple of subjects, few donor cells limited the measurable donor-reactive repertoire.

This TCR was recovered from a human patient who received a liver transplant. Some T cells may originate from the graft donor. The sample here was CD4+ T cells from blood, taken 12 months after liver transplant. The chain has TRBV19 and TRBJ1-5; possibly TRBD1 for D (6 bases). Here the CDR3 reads CASKTGNDQPQHF. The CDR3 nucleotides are TGTGCCAGTAAAACAGGGAACGATCAGCCCCAGCATTTT.